This T cell receptor (beta chain) was sequenced in a study of shared clonotypes between healthy human individuals. Study context: Each donor's CD8 memory used one plate, CD8 naive two, each CD4 subset three.

Repertoires were generated with immunoSEQ multiplex PCR, while TCRdb's copy carries only in-frame clones and drops some. The data show around 240,000 clones, with over 50% seen just once and over 8.5% held by the top ten. This clone was counted a single time. A far larger clone is one base from this, pointing to a likely read error. Sequencing was done on a sample of memory CD4+ T cells sorted from blood. Specified subset: CD45RA-negative fraction. The TCR comes from a man in his thirties or forties in good health.

The DNA of the CDR3 is TGTGCCAGCAGCTTCGGGGGGAACACTGAAGCTTTCTTT. Amino acids: CASSFGGNTEAFF. The V call is TRBV7-3, the J call TRBJ1-1, with D possibly being TRBD1 (5 bases). Germline CDR1 and CDR2: SGHTA and FQGTGA. CDR3 length equals 13 residues. The V end was cut by 3 bases, the J end by 1 base, with 6 bases between.